This T cell receptor beta chain was recovered during a study of regulatory T cells in long-lasting Graves disease. The wider study: Persistent cases took antithyroid drugs over 5 years and stayed TSH receptor antibody positive.

Time point denoted: persistent/refractory GD, antithyroid drugs over 5 years with positive TRAb. The TCR library was made from RNA extracted from PBMCs. Into tubes containing EDTA, approximately 9 milliliters of peripheral blood were drawn. After removal of 5 bases from V and 5 bases from J, the junction contained 8 bases not matched to a gene. CDR3 length equals 15 residues. The germline CDR1 and CDR2 sequences are SGHTA and FQGTGA. Relying on iRepertoire HTBI primers and Arm-PCR of CDR3 regions, the team built TCR beta libraries. In the original analysis: Sample data revealed 60 to 80 TRBV and 14 TRBJ segments. MiXCR was run by TCRdb on the multiplex PCR reads, yielding one entry per CDR3 protein. TCRdb, rather than the study authors, made the V and J calls. The data show about 470,000 distinct CDR3 sequences, around a fifth seen once.

The sequence came from a female donor with Graves disease. Sequencing used peripheral blood mononuclear cells (PBMCs), obtained when the disease was refractory, from a patient treated with antithyroid drugs. This rearrangement joins TRBV7-3 to TRBJ2-3; the match to TRBD1 covers 9 bases. As DNA, the CDR3 is TGTGCCAGCAGCCCGACCACAGGGGGCGGAGATACGCAGTATTTT. Its protein product is CASSPTTGGGDTQYF.